The subject of this entry is one T cell receptor (beta chain). The record originates from a study of control samples from healthy donors and cancer patients. The repertoire was sequenced with immunoSEQ multiplex PCR; TCRdb's copy has only in-frame clones and lacks some. The table has 150,000 to 200,000 clones, 85% to 90% seen once; the top ten hold more than 1.3%. This CDR3 has 17 residues. Looked up from germline, CDR1 is LNHDA and CDR2 is SQIVND (reference sequence). V was pared by 5 bases and J by 3 bases, with 8 bases of the junction left unmatched. The clonotype originates from a woman aged 45-59 years in good health. The gene calls are TRBV19 and TRBJ2-4; 12 bases are shared with TRBD2. The specimen was blood. In DNA form, the CDR3 reads TGTGCCAGTAGTGTCACCGGGACTAGCGGGTTCAAAAACATTCAGTACTTC. As protein: CASSVTGTSGFKNIQYF.